A single sample gave rise to the 29 T cell receptor beta chains below, sequenced in a study of CD8 T cells in Susac syndrome. After extraction with the RNeasy kit, about 0.45 to 1 ug of the RNA was reverse transcribed using random hexamers. TCRdb recomputed calls from the immunoSEQ multiplex PCR reads with MiXCR, one row per CDR3 protein. The data hold 130,000 to 150,000 distinct CDR3 sequences, with about 94% observed a single time. The sample comprised CD8+ T cells from PBMCs. These receptors originate from a human donor in good health.

The chain couples TRBV12-3 or TRBV12-4 to TRBJ2-5; no definite D call. V lost 6 bases and J lost 5, with 16 bases in between. The CDR3 length is 14 residues. The CDR3 protein is CASSHDLNGETQYF. CDR3 DNA: TGTGCCAGCAGCCACGACTTAAACGGGGAGACCCAGTACTTC.

V and J are TRBV20-1 and TRBJ2-3; D is undetermined. Looked up from germline, CDR1 is DFQATT and CDR2 is SNEGSKA (reference sequence). Between the trimmed V and J ends, which lost 0 bases and 0 bases, there was a span of 7 bases. This CDR3 has 14 residues. The CDR3 spells CSAREATSTDTQYF. The CDR3 nucleotides read TGCAGTGCTAGAGAGGCTACTAGCACAGATACGCAGTATTTT.

The chain employs TRBV13 and TRBJ1-3, with 7 bases matching TRBD1. In germline, CDR1 is PRHDT, CDR2 FYEKMQ (reference sequence). CDR3 length equals 15 residues. Unmatched junction bases numbered 9, after V lost 5 bases and J lost 5 bases. The CDR3: CASSHGQAGRNTIYF. As DNA, the CDR3 is TGTGCCAGCAGCCACGGACAGGCTGGGAGAAACACCATATATTTT.

This chain links TRBV28 with TRBJ2-3; maybe TRBD1 (5 bases). Per germline, CDR1 MDHEN and CDR2 SYDVKM. V dropped 6 bases and J dropped 0 bases, with 16 bases sitting between them. The CDR3 is made up of 16 amino acids. The DNA of the CDR3 is TGTGCCAGCAGCAACCCAGGGCGTACTAGCACAGATACGCAGTATTTT. Amino acid sequence: CASSNPGRTSTDTQYF.

V and J are TRBV27 and TRBJ2-7; 8 bases align to TRBD2. V lost 8 bases, J lost 2 bases, and 8 bases stayed unmatched. The V gene's germline CDR1 is MNHEY and CDR2 SMNVEV (reference sequence). There are 14 residues in the CDR3. This CDR3 reads CASGPAGVTYEQYF. In DNA, the CDR3 is TGTGCCAGCGGTCCAGCGGGAGTCACCTACGAGCAGTACTTC.

The chain couples TRBV7-6 to TRBJ2-2; no firm D call. The CDR3 is 13 amino acids. The V gene's germline CDR1 is SGHVS and CDR2 FNYEAQ. Deletions cut 3 bases from V and 8 bases from J, with 10 bases between. The CDR3 sequence: CASSLSKRGELFF. The CDR3 coding sequence is TGTGCCAGCAGCTTGAGCAAAAGAGGGGAGCTGTTTTTT.

The chain joins TRBV29-1 to TRBJ1-2; no clear D. CDR3 length: 13 residues. The germline V gene has CDR1 SQVTM and CDR2 ANQGSEA. V was pared by 3 bases and J by 4 bases, with 12 bases between. CDR3: CSVDREDSYGYTF. In DNA form, the CDR3 reads TGCAGCGTTGATAGAGAGGATAGCTATGGCTACACCTTC.

This chain links TRBV20-1 with TRBJ2-7; D call uncertain. With 0 bases removed from V and 5 bases from J, the gap between germline ends came to 14 bases. This CDR3 comprises 14 residues. Germline V gene sequence: CDR1 DFQATT, CDR2 SNEGSKA (reference sequence). For the CDR3, the DNA is TGCAGTGCTAGAGATCTGGACCGGCTAAACGAGCAGTACTTC. Translation: CSARDLDRLNEQYF.

The V and J genes are TRBV13 and TRBJ2-1, with a weak D call TRBD2 (5 bases). This CDR3 is built from 16 residues. Germline loops: CDR1 PRHDT, CDR2 FYEKMQ (reference sequence). V was pared by 6 bases and J by 0 bases, with 15 bases between. DNA for the CDR3: TGTGCCAGCAGTTTTCCTGGGGAGCACTCCTACAATGAGCAGTTCTTC. The encoded protein is CASSFPGEHSYNEQFF. Based on the CDR3 plus reference TRBV13 and TRBJ2-1, the full variable domain is AAGVIQSPRHLIKEKRETATLKCYPIPRHDTVYWYQQGPGQDPQFLISFYEKMQSDKGSIPDRFSAQQFSDYHSELNMSSLELGDSALYFCASSFPGEHSYNEQFFGPGTRLTVL.

The chain has TRBV27 and TRBJ2-1; 8 bases agree with TRBD1. There are 15 residues in the CDR3. V gave up 6 bases and J gave up 6 bases; unmatched junction bases: 10. In germline, CDR1 is MNHEY, CDR2 SMNVEV (reference sequence). CDR3 bases: TGTGCCAGCAGCCAAACAGGGGGGTTGTTCAATGAGCAGTTCTTC. Residues: CASSQTGGLFNEQFF.

The V call is TRBV20-1, the J call TRBJ2-7, with a weak D call TRBD2 (5 bases). Trimming removed 2 bases at V and 4 bases at J, with 9 bases between. The CDR3 loop spans 12 amino acids. Per the germline V gene, CDR1 is DFQATT and CDR2 is SNEGSKA (reference sequence). CDR3 sequence reads: CSARMSGYEQYF. In DNA form, the CDR3 reads TGCAGTGCTAGAATGAGCGGTTACGAGCAGTACTTC.

This clonotype is a singleton in its sample. This rearrangement joins TRBV7-2 to TRBJ2-7, with a possible D match to TRBD2 (7 bases). The V gene's germline CDR1 is SGHTA and CDR2 FQGNSA. This CDR3 has 13 residues. V was trimmed by 7 bases and J by 1 base, leaving 11 bases between them. In DNA, the CDR3 is TGTGCCAGCAAGGGGGAGGGTTCCTACGAGCAGTACTTC. Its protein product is CASKGEGSYEQYF.

The chain joins TRBV7-6 to TRBJ2-1, with D perhaps matching TRBD2 (5 bases). This CDR3 has 16 amino acids. Germline assignment: CDR1 SGHVS and CDR2 FNYEAQ. Trimming stripped 5 bases from V and 2 bases from J, with 16 bases between. CDR3 sequence reads: CASSVLQRSPYNEQFF. CDR3 DNA: TGTGCCAGCAGCGTACTCCAGCGGAGCCCCTACAATGAGCAGTTCTTC.

The rearrangement uses TRBV20-1 and TRBJ2-3, with no clear D. The CDR3 is 11 residues long. From germline, CDR1 is DFQATT and CDR2 SNEGSKA (reference sequence). V was cut by 5 bases and J by 2 bases, with 5 bases left in between. DNA for the CDR3: TGCAGTGCTCCTACCACAGATACGCAGTATTTT. It specifies CSAPTTDTQYF.

The V gene is TRBV12-5, the J gene TRBJ1-2, with 7 bases aligning to TRBD1. V dropped 6 bases and J dropped 0; count of bases not matched to a gene: 1. Germline assignment: CDR1 LGHNT and CDR2 FRNRAP. There are 13 residues in the CDR3. CDR3: CASGTGTNYGYTF. CDR3 DNA sequence: TGTGCTAGTGGGACAGGGACTAACTATGGCTACACCTTC. Together with reference TRBV12-5 and TRBJ1-2, the CDR3 gives the full variable domain: DARVTQTPRHKVTEMGQEVTMRCQPILGHNTVFWYRQTMMQGLELLAYFRNRAPLDDSGMPKDRFSAEMPDATLATLKIQPSEPRDSAVYFCASGTGTNYGYTFGSGTRLTVV.

This chain connects TRBV12-3 or TRBV12-4 to TRBJ2-4, with D maybe TRBD2 (6 bases). The germline V and J ends were trimmed by 2 bases and 9 bases, with 14 bases remaining between them. CDR3 length: 14 amino acids. The CDR3 here is CASSLLDPGSIQYF. In DNA, the CDR3 is TGTGCCAGCAGTTTATTGGACCCCGGGAGCATTCAGTACTTC.

This chain links TRBV20-1 with TRBJ2-7; D unclear. The V end was cut by 6 bases, the J end by 3 bases, with 18 bases between. CDR3 length: 14 amino acids. Germline V gene lookup returns CDR1 DFQATT and CDR2 SNEGSKA (reference sequence). The DNA for the CDR3 is TGCAGTGCCTCCCCGGCCTTAAGGGTCTACGAGCAGTACTTC. It translates to CSASPALRVYEQYF.

The J gene is TRBJ2-7, the V gene TRBV20-1; 7 nucleotides align to TRBD2. Germline-derived CDR1 and CDR2 are DFQATT and SNEGSKA (reference sequence). The trim removed 5 bases at V and 6 bases at J, leaving 10 bases unmatched. There are 13 residues in the CDR3. CDR3 sequence reads: CSAGGLVFSEQYF. In nucleotides, the CDR3 is TGCAGTGCTGGAGGACTAGTTTTCTCCGAGCAGTACTTC.

The rearrangement joins TRBV20-1 to TRBJ2-1; TRBD2 aligns across 11 bases. The V gene's germline CDR1 is DFQATT and CDR2 SNEGSKA (reference sequence). Losses at the gene ends were 6 bases for V and 4 bases for J; bases not matched to a gene: 2. This CDR3 comprises 13 residues. The CDR3 sequence is CSAIAGGYNEQFF. The CDR3 DNA is TGCAGTGCAATAGCGGGAGGGTACAATGAGCAGTTCTTC.

The table lists this clonotype with a count of one. V and J are TRBV4-2 and TRBJ2-5; TRBD2 is a possible D gene (6 bases). The length of the CDR3 is 16 residues. Germline values: CDR1 LGHNA, CDR2 YNFKEQ. Trimming shortened V by 1 base and J by 2 bases, and 14 bases separated the two germline ends. As DNA, the CDR3 is TGTGCCAGCAGCCAAGCCTCTAGGGCGGGACAAGAGACCCAGTACTTC. Its protein is CASSQASRAGQETQYF.

The chain's CDR3 is CASSFRTGVSEQYF. The CDR3 DNA sequence: TGTGCCAGCAGCTTCCGGACAGGGGTTAGCGAGCAGTACTTC. The gene calls are TRBV5-8 and TRBJ2-7; TRBD1 matches at 9 bases. Germline CDR1 reads SGHTS; CDR2 reads YDEGEE. This CDR3 region has 14 residues. V was clipped by 2 bases and J by 6 bases; unmatched bases: 6.

The chain employs TRBV19 and TRBJ2-3; 9 bases align to TRBD1. There are 15 residues in the CDR3. CDR1 is LNHDA, CDR2 SQIVND, per germline (reference sequence). V lost 3 bases and J lost 2; bases outside the gene matches: 3. Here the CDR3 DNA reads TGTGCCAGTAGTATCGGGACAGGGATCACAGATACGCAGTATTTT. Amino acid sequence: CASSIGTGITDTQYF.

This rearrangement joins TRBV11-2 to TRBJ1-4; 8 bases align to TRBD1. CDR1 is SGHAT and CDR2 is FQNNGV in the germline V gene. V shed 5 bases, J shed 3 bases, and the junction held 8 bases outside the gene matches. The CDR3 runs to 16 residues. The CDR3 nucleotides are TGTGCCAGCAGCCCGAGCCCCAGGGGGCCTAATGAAAAACTGTTTTTT. The encoded protein is CASSPSPRGPNEKLFF.

The rearrangement links TRBV3-1 to TRBJ2-7, with 7 nucleotides matching TRBD1. The germline gives CDR1 LGHDT, CDR2 YNNKEL (reference sequence). The CDR3 has 14 residues. With V trimmed by 0 bases and J by 3 bases, 2 bases remained unmatched. The CDR3 sequence is CASSQETGSYEQYF. The CDR3 DNA sequence: TGTGCCAGCAGCCAAGAGACAGGGAGCTACGAGCAGTACTTC.

CDR3 sequence (DNA): TGTGCCAGCTCACCAGGTGGATGGGAGCAGTACTTC. Its protein product is CASSPGGWEQYF. The chain has TRBV18 and TRBJ2-7, with unresolved D. Deletions cut 2 bases from V and 7 bases from J, with 9 bases between. CDR1 KGHSH and CDR2 LQKENI come from the germline V gene. The CDR3 totals 12 residues.

The chain employs TRBV24-1 and TRBJ2-7, with TRBD2 matching over 11 bases. Germline-derived CDR1 and CDR2 are KGHDR and SFDVKD. J was trimmed by 9 bases and V by 1 base; bases with no gene match: 4. CDR3 size: 14 residues. This CDR3 reads CATSDFTSGSRQYF. The CDR3 DNA follows: TGTGCCACCAGTGATTTTACTAGCGGGAGTCGGCAGTACTTC.

The chain carries TRBV11-2 and TRBJ1-2; 8 bases line up with TRBD1. After removal of 4 bases from V and 3 bases from J, the junction contained 10 bases not matched to a gene. The CDR3 is 16 amino acids. In germline, CDR1 is SGHAT, CDR2 FQNNGV. This CDR3 reads CASSSPDREVHYGYTF. DNA of the CDR3: TGTGCCAGCAGCTCACCGGACAGGGAGGTACACTATGGCTACACCTTC.

This clonotype was observed once. The chain joins TRBV9 to TRBJ2-3, with D perhaps matching TRBD2 (6 bases). Germline V gene data show CDR1 as SGDLS and CDR2 as YYNGEE. V gave up 3 bases and J gave up 4 bases, with 15 bases separating them. CDR3 size: 15 residues. CDR3 region: CASSGSPGGADTQYF. The CDR3 coding sequence is TGTGCCAGCAGCGGGTCCCCAGGAGGGGCAGATACGCAGTATTTT.

This chain links TRBV3-1 with TRBJ2-5; 7 positions match TRBD1. Trimming at V came to 1 base and at J to 1 base, leaving 6 bases not matched to a gene. Germline CDR1 LGHDT, CDR2 YNNKEL (reference sequence). The CDR3 is 16 residues long. This CDR3 reads CASSQVKDRTQETQYF. Here the CDR3 DNA reads TGTGCCAGCAGCCAAGTCAAGGACAGGACCCAAGAGACCCAGTACTTC.